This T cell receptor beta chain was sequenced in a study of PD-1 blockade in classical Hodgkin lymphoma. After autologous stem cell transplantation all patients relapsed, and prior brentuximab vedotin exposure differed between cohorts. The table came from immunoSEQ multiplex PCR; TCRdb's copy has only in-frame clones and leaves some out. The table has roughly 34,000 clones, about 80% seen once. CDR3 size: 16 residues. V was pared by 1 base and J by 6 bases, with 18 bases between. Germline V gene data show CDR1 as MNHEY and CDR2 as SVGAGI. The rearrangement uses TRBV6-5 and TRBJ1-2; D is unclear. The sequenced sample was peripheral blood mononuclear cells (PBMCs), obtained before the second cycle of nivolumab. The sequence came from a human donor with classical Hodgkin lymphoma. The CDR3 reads CASSYYPTQREDGYTF. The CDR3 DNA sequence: TGTGCCAGCAGTTACTATCCCACCCAGAGAGAGGATGGCTACACCTTC.